Listed here are 5 T cell receptor beta chains from one sample, sequenced in a study of blood T cell repertoires in COVID-19. The data were produced by immunoSEQ multiplex PCR, yet TCRdb's version contains in-frame clones alone and is incomplete. The top ten clones hold approximately 4.5% of a sample with 400,000 to 550,000 clones, around 89% of them seen once. Sequencing was done on a sample of peripheral blood. The receptor set was obtained from a woman aged 25 to 45 with acute or convalescent COVID-19.

The chain carries TRBV27 and TRBJ1-2, with D possibly matching TRBD1 (6 bases). This CDR3 region has 13 residues. V was cut by 5 bases and J by 8 bases, with 15 bases left in between. In germline, CDR1 is MNHEY, CDR2 SMNVEV (reference sequence). The CDR3 is CASSQTQGRGYTF. CDR3 coding DNA: TGTGCCAGCAGTCAAACACAGGGACGCGGCTACACCTTC.

This clone was observed a few times. J is TRBJ2-1 and V is TRBV10-3; 10 positions agree with TRBD2. This CDR3 is 13 amino acids long. Germline V gives CDR1 ENHRY, CDR2 SYGVKD. The J segment lost 9 bases and the V segment lost 3 bases, leaving 2 bases of the junction unmatched. The CDR3 DNA is TGTGCCATCAGTGAAATAGCGGGGGGTGAGCAGTTCTTC. Translation gives CAISEIAGGEQFF.

Only one count was recorded for this clone. This rearrangement joins TRBV4-1 to TRBJ2-4; D gene ambiguous. The CDR3 runs 14 residues. Germline lookup yields CDR1 MGHRA and CDR2 YSYEKL. With 0 bases removed from V and 9 bases from J, the gap between germline ends came to 12 bases. CDR3 residues: CASSQDNIGGIQYF. CDR3 nucleotides: TGCGCCAGCAGCCAAGATAATATCGGTGGCATTCAGTACTTC.

The gene calls are TRBV4-1 and TRBJ1-2; weak D call: TRBD1 (6 bases). Trimming removed 1 base from V and 4 bases from J, with 22 bases in between. The V gene's germline CDR1 is MGHRA and CDR2 YSYEKL. The CDR3 contains 18 residues. Here the CDR3 reads CASSQAYQGRARGYGYTF. CDR3 nucleotide sequence: TGCGCCAGCAGCCAAGCGTACCAGGGGCGGGCGCGAGGCTATGGCTACACCTTC.

The rearrangement links TRBV2 to TRBJ1-1; D may be TRBD1 (5 bases). The germline gives CDR1 SNHLY, CDR2 FYNNEI. This CDR3 is built from 16 residues. The ends were cut back, 2 bases at V and 5 bases at J, with 18 bases in the middle. The CDR3 DNA is TGTGCCAGCAGTGAAACGGGGGGAGCGGGGAGGACTGAAGCTTTCTTT. This sequence encodes CASSETGGAGRTEAFF.